The next 19 T cell receptor beta chains were all read from a single sample in a study of CD8 T cells in ankylosing spondylitis. Points from the study as a whole: About 8 highly homologous variants made up a TCR beta motif, and this motif appeared characteristic of ankylosing spondylitis blood.

No antigens are known for them. A single record per CDR3 protein comes from TCRdb applying MiXCR to the 5' RACE reads. The profile shows a few hundred thousand distinct CDR3 sequences, about 12% of them singletons. The sequenced sample was blood, either unsorted or a sorted T cell fraction (not recorded which). The receptors derive from a male donor with ankylosing spondylitis.

This clonotype was found a few times. This sequence joins TRBV14 and TRBJ2-1; D gene unclear. Between the trimmed V and J ends, which lost 0 bases and 9 bases, there was a span of 9 bases. Germline values: CDR1 SGHDN, CDR2 FVKESK. There are 13 residues in the CDR3. The CDR3 sequence is CASSQDRDREQFF. The DNA for the CDR3 is TGTGCCAGCAGCCAAGATAGGGATCGTGAGCAGTTCTTC.

The chain carries TRBV10-1 and TRBJ2-5; perhaps TRBD1 as D (5 bases). Germline CDR1 and CDR2: WNHNN and SYGVQD (reference sequence). Deletions cut 2 bases from V and 0 bases from J, with 10 bases between. The CDR3 loop spans 15 amino acids. The CDR3: CASSEDPGYQETQYF. In DNA, the CDR3 is TGCGCCAGCAGTGAGGACCCAGGGTACCAAGAGACCCAGTACTTC.

The chain is built from TRBV9 and TRBJ1-1; weak D call: TRBD1 (5 bases). The germline V gene has CDR1 SGDLS and CDR2 YYNGEE. The CDR3 is made up of 13 amino acids. With 0 bases removed from V and 8 bases from J, the gap between germline ends came to 11 bases. CDR3 in DNA: TGTGCCAGCAGCGTAGGGGGGGAGATCGAAGCTTTCTTT. Encoded protein: CASSVGGEIEAFF.

This clonotype was seen a handful of times. This chain joins TRBV12-3 or TRBV12-4 and TRBJ1-3; D is ambiguous. Trimming removed 7 bases from V and 3 bases from J, with 10 bases in between. The CDR3 extends over 13 amino acids. The CDR3 coding sequence is TGTGCCAGCAAGCAAGGAGGTGGAAACACCATATATTTT. Amino acid sequence: CASKQGGGNTIYF.

In this sample, this clonotype turned up a few times. The chain has TRBV4-2 and TRBJ2-7; 10 bases align to TRBD2. V was pared by 1 base and J by 2 bases, with 2 bases of the junction left unmatched. The CDR3 sequence is 15 residues long. Germline V gives CDR1 LGHNA, CDR2 YNFKEQ. CDR3 in amino acids: CASSQGTSGTYEQYF. As DNA, the CDR3 is TGTGCCAGCAGCCAAGGGACTAGCGGAACCTACGAGCAGTACTTC.

This clonotype occurred a few times. V usage is TRBV7-9 and J usage is TRBJ2-3; D not certain. Germline assignment: CDR1 SEHNR and CDR2 FQNEAQ (reference sequence). The CDR3 consists of 14 residues. The V and J ends lost 0 bases and 5 bases respectively, with 9 bases between them. CDR3 coding DNA: TGTGCCAGCAGCTTAGCTGGTGTTCAAGATACGCAGTATTTT. Translating gives CASSLAGVQDTQYF.

This clonotype was recorded only once. The chain combines TRBV3-1 with TRBJ1-3; D call uncertain. Germline V CDR1 and CDR2: LGHDT, YNNKEL (reference sequence). The V end was cut by 3 bases, the J end by 3 bases, with 12 bases between. The length of the CDR3 is 15 residues. The CDR3 DNA follows: TGTGCCAGCAGCCAGAGGTCGGGTGGTGGAAACACCATATATTTT. Its translation is CASSQRSGGGNTIYF.

The chain recombines TRBV24-1 with TRBJ1-5; D is perhaps TRBD1 (6 bases). V was pared by 9 bases and J by 5 bases, with 16 bases between. CDR1 is KGHDR, CDR2 SFDVKD, per germline. The CDR3 loop spans 14 amino acids. The CDR3 protein is CATGQTGDYQPQHF. Here the CDR3 DNA reads TGTGCCACCGGACAGACAGGAGATTATCAGCCCCAGCATTTT.

As to this clonotype: This may stem from a read error, because a much larger clone lies one nucleotide away. The rearrangement links TRBV5-1 to TRBJ2-3; D is unresolved. V was pared by 3 bases and J by 4 bases, with 18 bases between. The CDR3 length is 16 residues. Germline values: CDR1 SGHRS, CDR2 YFSETQ. CDR3 in amino acids: CASSSESGLGPDTQYF. CDR3 nucleotide sequence: TGCGCCAGCAGCTCGGAGTCCGGGTTAGGGCCAGATACGCAGTATTTT.

This clonotype appeared a few times. This sequence joins TRBV5-1 and TRBJ2-3; 8 positions match TRBD2. V dropped 1 base and J dropped 4; count of bases not matched to a gene: 8. Germline V gives CDR1 SGHRS, CDR2 YFSETQ. The CDR3 spans 16 residues. CDR3 in amino acids: CASSLSGTSKADTQYF. The CDR3, as DNA: TGCGCCAGCAGCTTGAGCGGGACTAGTAAGGCAGATACGCAGTATTTT. Full variable domain (outside the CDR3, taken from reference TRBV5-1 and TRBJ2-3): KAGVTQTPRYLIKTRGQQVTLSCSPISGHRSVSWYQQTPGQGLQFLFEYFSETQRNKGNFPGRFSGRQFSNSRSEMNVSTLELGDSALYLCASSLSGTSKADTQYFGPGTRLTVL.

The chain links TRBV7-9 to TRBJ2-1; D uncertain. Germline CDR1 is SEHNR and CDR2 is FQNEAQ (reference sequence). The CDR3 is 12 amino acids. V was pared by 4 bases and J by 12 bases, with 13 bases between. The CDR3 loop reads CASSSLRVRQFF. CDR3 DNA: TGTGCCAGCAGCTCCTTACGGGTTAGGCAGTTCTTC. Full variable domain (rest looked up from reference TRBV7-9 and TRBJ2-1): DTGVSQNPRHKITKRGQNVTFRCDPISEHNRLYWYRQTLGQGPEFLTYFQNEAQLEKSRLLSDRFSAERPKGSFSTLEIQRTEQGDSAMYLCASSSLRVRQFFGPGTRLTVL.

The chain links TRBV6-2 or TRBV6-3 to TRBJ2-7; TRBD2 is a possible D gene (6 bases). There are 14 residues in the CDR3. The V and J ends lost 2 bases and 0 bases respectively, with 8 bases between them. CDR1 is MNHEY and CDR2 is SVGEGT in the germline V gene. The CDR3 sequence is CASSYPDYSYEQYF. The CDR3 nucleotides are TGTGCCAGCAGTTACCCGGACTACTCCTACGAGCAGTACTTC.

This chain uses TRBV29-1 with TRBJ2-3; 9 bases map to TRBD2. The germline CDR1 and CDR2 sequences are SQVTM and ANQGSEA. J gave up 1 base and V 7 bases, and 12 bases lay outside the gene matches. This CDR3 comprises 16 residues. The CDR3, as DNA: TGCAGCGCCCTCGGGGCGGGAGGGCCCCGCACAGATACGCAGTATTTT. This codes for CSALGAGGPRTDTQYF.

This clonotype came up a few times. The genes are TRBV13 and TRBJ2-2; D could derive from TRBD1 or TRBD2 (5 bases each). V was trimmed by 4 bases and J by 9 bases, leaving 21 bases between them. The CDR3 covers 16 residues. Germline CDR1 PRHDT, CDR2 FYEKMQ (reference sequence). CDR3 amino acids: CASSYTLGTGVRELFF. For the CDR3, the DNA is TGTGCCAGCAGCTATACCCTCGGGACCGGCGTTAGGGAGCTGTTTTTT.

The chain links TRBV29-1 to TRBJ1-1; a weak D match, TRBD1 (5 bases). Looked up from germline, CDR1 is SQVTM and CDR2 is ANQGSEA. CDR3 length equals 11 residues. The germline V and J ends were trimmed by 7 bases and 5 bases, with 11 bases remaining between them. The DNA of the CDR3 is TGCAGCGGGGGGGAATGGACTGAAGCTTTCTTT. Its protein product is CSGGEWTEAFF.

This clonotype was seen only a few times. This sequence joins TRBV20-1 and TRBJ2-3; D call uncertain. Between the trimmed V and J ends, which lost 4 bases and 1 base, there was a span of 12 bases. The CDR3 is made up of 14 amino acids. Germline V gene sequence: CDR1 DFQATT, CDR2 SNEGSKA (reference sequence). The CDR3 sequence is CSATPPRGTDTQYF. In DNA form, the CDR3 reads TGCAGTGCTACCCCCCCTCGGGGCACAGATACGCAGTATTTT.

The sample holds a few counts of this clonotype. The chain links TRBV20-1 to TRBJ1-1; D is undetermined. Germline lookup yields CDR1 DFQATT and CDR2 SNEGSKA (reference sequence). V lost 0 bases to trimming and J lost 4 bases, with 12 bases between them. This CDR3 contains 14 residues. The CDR3 DNA is TGCAGTGCTAGAGATAGGACGGGAGGCACTGAAGCTTTCTTT. Its protein is CSARDRTGGTEAFF.

The chain links TRBV2 to TRBJ2-3; D may be TRBD2 (5 bases). Germline V gene sequence: CDR1 SNHLY, CDR2 FYNNEI. V was shortened by 5 bases and J by 0 bases, with 9 bases between the two germline ends. The CDR3 spans 14 residues. CDR3 sequence reads: CASSRDFSTDTQYF. The CDR3 bases are TGTGCCAGCAGTCGGGATTTTAGCACAGATACGCAGTATTTT.

The CDR3 region has the DNA TGTGCCACCAGTGATGCCCGGACAGGTAACTCAGATACGCAGTATTTT. Protein product: CATSDARTGNSDTQYF. The gene calls are TRBV24-1 and TRBJ2-3; 7 bases map to TRBD1. The CDR3 covers 16 residues. The germline CDR1 and CDR2 sequences are KGHDR and SFDVKD. The V segment lost 3 bases and the J segment 4 bases; nucleotides outside the gene matches: 9.